One and the same sample provided the 26 T cell receptor beta chains below, sequenced in a study of T cell changes during pregnancy in multiple sclerosis. The protocol was immunoSEQ multiplex PCR, while the TCRdb copy is restricted to in-frame clones and leaves out a portion. Of about 71,000 clones in the sample, more than 90% are singletons; the top ten hold approximately 1.1%. Sequencing used peripheral blood, obtained in the third trimester of pregnancy. The origin of the receptors is a female donor with multiple sclerosis, enrolled in a pregnancy study.

The V and J genes are TRBV15 and TRBJ2-3; the match to TRBD2 covers 7 bases. Germline CDR1 reads LNHNV; CDR2 reads YYDKDF (reference sequence). The V segment lost 3 bases and the J segment 4 bases; nucleotides outside the gene matches: 10. The CDR3 is 16 amino acids. The CDR3 reads CATSSRLAPRADTQYF. CDR3 nucleotide sequence: TGTGCCACCAGCAGCCGACTAGCCCCACGGGCAGATACGCAGTATTTT.

The chain joins TRBV7-2 to TRBJ1-1; D is perhaps TRBD1 (5 bases). Germline V gene sequence: CDR1 SGHTA, CDR2 FQGNSA. Deletions cut 5 bases from V and 4 bases from J, with 17 bases between. The length of the CDR3 is 15 residues. The CDR3 loop reads CASSLRQNRGTEAFF. CDR3 in DNA: TGTGCCAGCAGCCTACGACAGAACAGAGGCACTGAAGCTTTCTTT.

This sequence joins TRBV5-6 and TRBJ2-2, with a tentative D call TRBD2 (6 bases). V was cut by 4 bases and J by 4 bases, with 14 bases left in between. Germline loops: CDR1 SGHDT, CDR2 YYEEEE. The CDR3 totals 15 residues. The CDR3 DNA follows: TGTGCCAGCAGCCTCGGGGGTTGGGGCACCGGGGAGCTGTTTTTT. Translating it yields CASSLGGWGTGELFF.

The chain is built from TRBV7-8 and TRBJ1-3; 7 nucleotides match TRBD1. CDR1 and CDR2 (germline): SGHVS, FQNEAQ. V lost 3 bases and J lost 8; bases outside the gene matches: 7. The CDR3 sequence is 14 residues long. The CDR3 DNA sequence: TGTGCCAGCAGCTTCGGACAGGTGGTGGACACCATATATTTT. Its protein is CASSFGQVVDTIYF.

The J gene is TRBJ1-4, the V gene TRBV19; possible D gene TRBD1, 6 bases. The CDR3 loop spans 15 amino acids. Trimming left V 7 bases short and J 3 bases short, with 15 bases between. Germline lookup yields CDR1 LNHDA and CDR2 SQIVND (reference sequence). This chain's CDR3 is CASTPLTGSNEKLFF. For the CDR3, the DNA is TGTGCCAGTACTCCATTGACAGGATCTAATGAAAAACTGTTTTTT. Full variable domain (rest looked up from reference TRBV19 and TRBJ1-4): DGGITQSPKYLFRKEGQNVTLSCEQNLNHDAMYWYRQDPGQGLRLIYYSQIVNDFQKGDIAEGYSVSREKKESFPLTVTSAQKNPTAFYLCASTPLTGSNEKLFFGSGTQLSVL.

This sequence joins TRBV9 and TRBJ2-6; no clear D. V lost 3 bases to trimming and J lost 1 base, with 20 bases between them. Per the germline V gene, CDR1 is SGDLS and CDR2 is YYNGEE. This CDR3 region has 19 residues. The CDR3 DNA follows: TGTGCCAGCAGCGGAGATACGCAGGTTGTATTATCTGGGGCCAACGTCCTGACTTTC. This sequence encodes CASSGDTQVVLSGANVLTF.

This clone is a singleton in its sample. The J gene is TRBJ2-1, the V gene TRBV28, with 7 bases lining up with TRBD1. Germline V lookup: CDR1 MDHEN, CDR2 SYDVKM. The CDR3 has 16 residues. The V gene end was trimmed by 5 bases and the J gene end by 9 bases; junction bases not matched to a gene: 16. CDR3 protein: CASSTRQGFPPSEQFF. CDR3 DNA sequence: TGTGCCAGCAGTACAAGACAGGGTTTCCCTCCAAGTGAGCAGTTCTTC.

The chain carries TRBV2 and TRBJ2-1; TRBD1 might be the D (6 bases). Germline CDR1 is SNHLY and CDR2 is FYNNEI. Trimming pared 5 bases from V and 8 bases from J, leaving 10 bases between. This CDR3 region has 12 residues. This CDR3 is CASSKEGDEQFF. CDR3 DNA: TGTGCCAGCAGTAAAGAGGGGGATGAGCAGTTCTTC.

CDR3 bases: TGCGCCAGCAGCTTGGATATATCGGGGTCGCGGGGGACTGAAGCTTTCTTT. Its protein product is CASSLDISGSRGTEAFF. The chain combines TRBV5-1 with TRBJ1-1; tentatively, D is TRBD1 (5 bases). Germline V CDR1 and CDR2: SGHRS, YFSETQ. The CDR3 runs to 17 residues. V was clipped by 0 bases and J by 5 bases, with 20 bases between them.

The chain combines TRBV5-1 with TRBJ2-2; either TRBD1 or TRBD2 may fit D (5 bases each). The CDR3 runs 16 residues. Between the trimmed V and J ends, which lost 4 bases and 6 bases, there was a span of 19 bases. Looked up from germline, CDR1 is SGHRS and CDR2 is YFSETQ. The CDR3 bases are TGCGCCAGCAGCCTGGGACGGGATAAATTCTCCGGGGAGCTGTTTTTT. As protein: CASSLGRDKFSGELFF.

The V and J genes are TRBV7-8 and TRBJ1-1; possibly TRBD1 for D (6 bases). Trimming left V 6 bases short and J 6 bases short, with 17 bases between. Germline-derived CDR1 and CDR2 are SGHVS and FQNEAQ. CDR3 length: 14 amino acids. As DNA, the CDR3 is TGTGCCAGCAGGTTACAGGGTATGAAGGCTGAAGCTTTCTTT. Translation: CASRLQGMKAEAFF.

Comments on this clone: Other DNA sequences within the sample encode an identical CDR3. The CDR3 region is CASSSYYEQYF. CDR3 sequence (DNA): TGTGCCAGCAGTTCGTACTACGAGCAGTACTTC. The chain links TRBV27 to TRBJ2-7; no clear D gene. The CDR3 sequence is 11 residues long. Trimming took 4 bases from V and 3 from J, leaving 4 bases between them. CDR1 and CDR2 (germline): MNHEY, SMNVEV (reference sequence).

As regards this clone: Other DNA sequences in the same sample also yield this CDR3. This sequence joins TRBV30 and TRBJ2-3, with D possibly matching TRBD2 (6 bases). The CDR3 is 13 amino acids. Trimming pared 4 bases from V and 6 bases from J, leaving 14 bases between. Germline V CDR1 and CDR2: GTSNPN, SVGIG (reference sequence). CDR3 region: CAWTRGAVDTQYF. CDR3 coding DNA: TGTGCCTGGACGCGGGGAGCGGTCGATACGCAGTATTTT. The whole variable domain, filled in from reference TRBV30 and TRBJ2-3, reads SQTIHQWPATLVQPVGSPLSLECTVEGTSNPNLYWYRQAAGRGLQLLFYSVGIGQISSEVPQNLSASRPQDRQFILSSKKLLLSDSGFYLCAWTRGAVDTQYFGPGTRLTVL.

The chain recombines TRBV6-6 with TRBJ1-5; the match to TRBD1 covers 10 bases. Per germline, CDR1 MNHNY and CDR2 SVGAGI (reference sequence). CDR3 length: 14 amino acids. The V and J ends lost 4 bases and 9 bases, in that order; junction bases with no gene match: 6. The CDR3: CASSSGTGVRPQHF. The CDR3 bases are TGTGCCAGCAGTTCCGGGACAGGGGTACGGCCCCAGCATTTT.

This chain uses TRBV11-3 with TRBJ2-7; maybe TRBD2 (6 bases). Germline values: CDR1 SGHNT, CDR2 YENEEA. This CDR3 is built from 15 residues. V lost 6 bases and J 0 bases, leaving 15 bases between the germline ends. The CDR3 loop reads CASSIGGTLSYEQYF. DNA of the CDR3: TGTGCCAGCAGTATTGGCGGGACCCTCTCCTACGAGCAGTACTTC. The full variable domain, its missing parts supplied by reference TRBV11-3 and TRBJ2-7, is EAGVVQSPRYKIIEKKQPVAFWCNPISGHNTLYWYLQNLGQGPELLIRYENEEAVDDSQLPKDRFSAERLKGVDSTLKIQPAELGDSAVYLCASSIGGTLSYEQYFGPGTRLTVT.

The CDR3 nucleotides are TGCAGCGCCCGACCCACTAGCGGGAGGGCCTGGGGGCTGGGCACAGATACGCAGTATTTT. Its protein is CSARPTSGRAWGLGTDTQYF. The chain has TRBV29-1 and TRBJ2-3; 13 bases map to TRBD2. J gave up 1 base and V 7 bases, and 20 bases lay outside the gene matches. The length of the CDR3 is 20 residues. CDR1 SQVTM and CDR2 ANQGSEA come from the germline V gene.

The genes are TRBV11-2 and TRBJ2-2; no clear D gene. From germline, CDR1 is SGHAT and CDR2 FQNNGV. The CDR3 totals 16 residues. Trimming pared 4 bases from V and 2 bases from J, leaving 14 bases between. In DNA, the CDR3 is TGTGCCAGCAGCTCCTACCCCCAGGAAAACACCGGGGAGCTGTTTTTT. Its protein is CASSSYPQENTGELFF.

This chain links TRBV6-1 with TRBJ1-2, with 7 bases identical to TRBD1. The CDR3 covers 13 residues. Looked up from germline, CDR1 is MNHNS and CDR2 is SASEGT. The J segment lost 8 bases and the V segment lost 4 bases, leaving 7 bases of the junction unmatched. The CDR3 sequence is CASSVQGFDGYTF. CDR3 nucleotide sequence: TGTGCCAGCAGTGTACAGGGGTTCGACGGCTACACCTTC.

The V and J genes are TRBV14 and TRBJ2-3; TRBD2 matches at 8 bases. Germline V gene lookup returns CDR1 SGHDN and CDR2 FVKESK. J gave up 1 base and V 4 bases, and 7 bases lay outside the gene matches. The CDR3 contains 16 residues. CDR3 bases: TGTGCCAGCAGCCCTTTATTAGCGGGGCGCACAGATACGCAGTATTTT. This encodes CASSPLLAGRTDTQYF. The whole variable domain, remainder taken from reference TRBV14 and TRBJ2-3, is EAGVTQFPSHSVIEKGQTVTLRCDPISGHDNLYWYRRVMGKEIKFLLHFVKESKQDESGMPNNRFLAERTGGTYSTLKVQPAELEDSGVYFCASSPLLAGRTDTQYFGPGTRLTVL.

The rearrangement uses TRBV18 and TRBJ1-4; 9 bases are shared with TRBD1. The CDR3 consists of 15 residues. J gave up 8 bases and V 0 bases, and 4 bases lay outside the gene matches. Germline V CDR1 and CDR2: KGHSH, LQKENI. Here the CDR3 DNA reads TGTGCCAGCTCACCACCGGGACAGGGTTGGGAAAAACTGTTTTTT. This sequence encodes CASSPPGQGWEKLFF.

The V and J genes are TRBV5-4 and TRBJ1-1; unclear D gene. The ends were cut back, 4 bases at V and 1 base at J, with 11 bases in the middle. The CDR3 consists of 14 residues. Germline V gives CDR1 SGHNT, CDR2 YYREEE (reference sequence). CDR3 protein: CASSRLPANTEAFF. CDR3 sequence (DNA): TGTGCCAGCAGCCGACTCCCAGCGAACACTGAAGCTTTCTTT.

The chain couples TRBV11-2 to TRBJ2-5, with 10 nucleotides matching TRBD2. V dropped 5 bases and J dropped 0; count of bases not matched to a gene: 6. The germline V gene has CDR1 SGHAT and CDR2 FQNNGV. The CDR3 is 16 amino acids. The CDR3 loop reads CASSQPGLAHQETQYF. As DNA, the CDR3 is TGTGCCAGCAGCCAGCCGGGACTAGCGCACCAAGAGACCCAGTACTTC.

The count of this clone is one. The same CDR3 can be traced to other DNA sequences in this sample. The chain links TRBV18 to TRBJ2-3; 10 bases are shared with TRBD2. V was pared by 2 bases and J by 0 bases, with 2 bases of the junction left unmatched. This CDR3 region has 16 residues. Germline V gene data show CDR1 as KGHSH and CDR2 as LQKENI. CDR3 sequence (DNA): TGTGCCAGCTCACCATCACTAGCGGGAAGCACAGATACGCAGTATTTT. Translated, it gives CASSPSLAGSTDTQYF.

DNA for the CDR3: TGTGCCAGCAGCGTAGCCGGAGGCGGGGAGCTGTTTTTT. Translated: CASSVAGGGELFF. This rearrangement joins TRBV9 to TRBJ2-2; D possibly corresponds to TRBD2 (5 bases). Trimming took 0 bases from V and 7 from J, leaving 7 bases between them. This CDR3 is 13 amino acids long. Germline V CDR1 and CDR2: SGDLS, YYNGEE.

The chain has TRBV5-4 and TRBJ1-1, with TRBD1 as a possible D gene (5 bases). V was clipped by 3 bases and J by 5 bases, with 20 bases between them. The CDR3 is 16 residues long. From germline, CDR1 is SGHNT and CDR2 YYREEE (reference sequence). This CDR3 reads CASSSKLTRGWTEAFF. The DNA for the CDR3 is TGTGCCAGCAGCTCGAAATTAACAAGGGGTTGGACTGAAGCTTTCTTT.

The V and J genes are TRBV7-9 and TRBJ2-7, with 10 bases lining up with TRBD2. This CDR3 region has 15 residues. Trimming removed 5 bases from V and 5 bases from J; junction bases left unmatched: 9. The V gene's germline CDR1 is SEHNR and CDR2 FQNEAQ (reference sequence). Here the CDR3 reads CASSRDPGLANEQYF. Here the CDR3 DNA reads TGTGCCAGCAGCCGTGATCCGGGACTAGCGAACGAGCAGTACTTC.